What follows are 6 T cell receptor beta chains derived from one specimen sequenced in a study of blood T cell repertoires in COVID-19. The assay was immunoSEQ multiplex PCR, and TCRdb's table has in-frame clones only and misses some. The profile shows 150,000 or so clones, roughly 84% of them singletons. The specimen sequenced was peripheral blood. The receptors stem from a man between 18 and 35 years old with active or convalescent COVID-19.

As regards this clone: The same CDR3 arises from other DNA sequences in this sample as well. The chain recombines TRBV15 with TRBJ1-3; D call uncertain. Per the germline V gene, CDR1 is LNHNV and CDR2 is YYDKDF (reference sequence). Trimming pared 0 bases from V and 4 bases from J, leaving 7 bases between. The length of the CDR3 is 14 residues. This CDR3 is CATSRDRSGNTIYF. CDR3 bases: TGTGCCACCAGCAGAGATCGGTCGGGAAACACCATATATTTT.

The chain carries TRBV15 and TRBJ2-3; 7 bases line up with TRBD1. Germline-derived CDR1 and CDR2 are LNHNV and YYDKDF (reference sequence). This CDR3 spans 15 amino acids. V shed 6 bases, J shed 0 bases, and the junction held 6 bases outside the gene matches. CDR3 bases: TGTGCCACCAGGACAGGGTCTGATAGCACAGATACGCAGTATTTT. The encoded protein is CATRTGSDSTDTQYF.

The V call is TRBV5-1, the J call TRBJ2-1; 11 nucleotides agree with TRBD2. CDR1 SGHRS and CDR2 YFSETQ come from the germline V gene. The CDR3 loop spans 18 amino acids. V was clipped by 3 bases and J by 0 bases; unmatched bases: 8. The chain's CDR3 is CASSSRVAGGSSYNEQFF. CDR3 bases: TGCGCCAGCAGCTCCCGAGTAGCGGGGGGGAGCTCCTACAATGAGCAGTTCTTC.

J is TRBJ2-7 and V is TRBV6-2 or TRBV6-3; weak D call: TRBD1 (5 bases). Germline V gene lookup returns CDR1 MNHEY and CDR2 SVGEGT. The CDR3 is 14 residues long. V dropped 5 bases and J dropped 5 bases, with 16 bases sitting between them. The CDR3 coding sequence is TGTGCCAGCAGTATCCGACAGCTCCTAAACGAGCAGTACTTC. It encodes CASSIRQLLNEQYF.

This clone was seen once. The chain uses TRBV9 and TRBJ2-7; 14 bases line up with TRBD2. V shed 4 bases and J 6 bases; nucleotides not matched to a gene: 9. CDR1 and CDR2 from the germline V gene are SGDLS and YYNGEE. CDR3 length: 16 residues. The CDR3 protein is CASSSSGLAGAGEQYF. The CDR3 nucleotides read TGTGCCAGCAGCTCTTCGGGACTAGCGGGAGCAGGCGAGCAGTACTTC.

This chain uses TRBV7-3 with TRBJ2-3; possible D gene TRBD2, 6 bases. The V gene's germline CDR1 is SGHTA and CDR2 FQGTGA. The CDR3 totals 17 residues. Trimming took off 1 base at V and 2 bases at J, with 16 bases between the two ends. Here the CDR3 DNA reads TGTGCCAGCAGCTTAAGTCGCTCCGGGAGCGTCACAGATACGCAGTATTTT. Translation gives CASSLSRSGSVTDTQYF.